What follows are 19 T cell receptor beta chains derived from one specimen sequenced in a study of blood T cell repertoires in COVID-19. Some clones are missing from TCRdb's copy, which holds only in-frame ones; the method was immunoSEQ multiplex PCR. The sample lists tens of thousands of clones; around nine tenths were seen once. Sequencing was carried out using peripheral blood. The source is a human donor in a cohort sampled during active COVID-19.

This clone was seen more than once but under ten times. The chain uses TRBV5-4 and TRBJ2-1; 10 bases match TRBD2. Losses at the gene ends were 1 base for V and 2 bases for J; bases not matched to a gene: 3. This CDR3 has 16 residues. The germline V gene encodes CDR1 SGHNT and CDR2 YYREEE (reference sequence). The CDR3 region has the DNA TGTGCCAGCAGCTTGTTCACTAGCGGGGCCTACAATGAGCAGTTCTTC. It is translated as CASSLFTSGAYNEQFF.

The chain uses TRBV2 and TRBJ2-1; tentative D call: TRBD2 (7 bases). There are 14 residues in the CDR3. V was pared by 10 bases and J by 2 bases, with 15 bases between. Germline lookup yields CDR1 SNHLY and CDR2 FYNNEI. CDR3 protein: CANGGGGTYNEQFF. DNA of the CDR3: TGTGCCAATGGGGGCGGGGGAACCTACAATGAGCAGTTCTTC.

The chain has TRBV4-3 and TRBJ2-2; 10 positions agree with TRBD1. Germline V lookup: CDR1 LGHNA, CDR2 YSLEER. This CDR3 region has 17 residues. The V segment lost 2 bases and the J segment 5 bases; nucleotides outside the gene matches: 8. The chain's CDR3 is CASSQPRQGARTGELFF. The CDR3 nucleotides are TGCGCCAGCAGCCAACCAAGACAGGGGGCGCGGACCGGGGAGCTGTTTTTT.

This clone has more than one count but fewer than ten. The gene calls are TRBV18 and TRBJ2-2; 7 nucleotides match TRBD1. V lost 5 bases, J lost 7 bases, and 4 bases stayed unmatched. The V gene's germline CDR1 is KGHSH and CDR2 LQKENI. The CDR3 extends over 13 amino acids. The CDR3 bases are TGTGCCAGCTCATCCACAGGGGACGGGGAGCTGTTTTTT. Translated: CASSSTGDGELFF.

The chain is built from TRBV29-1 and TRBJ1-4, with a possible D match to TRBD1 (5 bases). CDR3 size: 13 residues. The V gene lost 6 bases and the J gene lost 2 bases, with 10 bases spanning the gap. The germline V gene has CDR1 SQVTM and CDR2 ANQGSEA. CDR3 amino acids: CSVLGGTNEKLFF. Written as DNA, the CDR3 is TGCAGCGTCTTGGGGGGTACTAATGAAAAACTGTTTTTT.

The V gene is TRBV27, the J gene TRBJ1-5; the match to TRBD1 covers 9 bases. Germline trimming cut 6 bases from V and 6 bases from J; bases unmatched to any gene: 6. The CDR3 consists of 14 residues. Germline CDR1 and CDR2: MNHEY and SMNVEV (reference sequence). The CDR3 sequence is CASSGTGSRQPQHF. Here the CDR3 DNA reads TGTGCCAGCAGCGGGACAGGGAGTCGTCAGCCCCAGCATTTT.

The rearrangement uses TRBV5-1 and TRBJ2-1; TRBD2 matches at 11 bases. CDR1 and CDR2 from the germline V gene are SGHRS and YFSETQ. The CDR3 length is 14 residues. V was clipped by 5 bases and J by 7 bases; unmatched bases: 5. This CDR3 is CASRRGTSGNEQFF. For the CDR3, the DNA is TGCGCCAGCAGGAGAGGGACTAGCGGAAATGAGCAGTTCTTC.

The table lists this clone with a few counts. The V call is TRBV29-1, the J call TRBJ2-1, with 10 bases that match TRBD2. Germline values: CDR1 SQVTM, CDR2 ANQGSEA. With V trimmed by 4 bases and J by 9 bases, 3 bases remained unmatched. The CDR3 is 12 amino acids. CDR3: CSVGTSGAEQFF. The CDR3 DNA reads as TGCAGCGTTGGCACTAGCGGGGCTGAGCAGTTCTTC.

This chain connects TRBV10-3 to TRBJ1-3, with D possibly TRBD1 on 6 matching bases. V lost 3 bases and J 0 bases, leaving 12 bases between the germline ends. The CDR3 is 16 residues long. CDR1 is ENHRY and CDR2 is SYGVKD in the germline V gene. CDR3 nucleotides: TGTGCCATCAGTGAAAGTGGACAGCTCTCTGGAAACACCATATATTTT. It yields the protein CAISESGQLSGNTIYF.

This CDR3 is CASSTPDRRTGSPLHF. In DNA, the CDR3 is TGTGCCAGTAGTACCCCGGACAGGAGGACGGGTTCACCCCTCCACTTT. The chain uses TRBV19 and TRBJ1-6, with 7 bases fitting TRBD1. This CDR3 spans 16 amino acids. Trimming took 4 bases from V and 9 from J; bases not matched to a gene: 12. Germline values: CDR1 LNHDA, CDR2 SQIVND (reference sequence).

In this sample, this clone is medium-sized. V is TRBV4-2 and J is TRBJ2-1; 7 positions agree with TRBD2. Unmatched junction bases numbered 9, after V lost 1 base and J lost 6 bases. CDR1 and CDR2 from the germline V gene are LGHNA and YNFKEQ. The CDR3 runs to 16 residues. The CDR3 nucleotides are TGTGCCAGCAGCCAAGGCCGGACTAGGGACGGCAATGAGCAGTTCTTC. Its protein product is CASSQGRTRDGNEQFF.

This clone was recorded a few times. This chain connects TRBV7-7 to TRBJ2-1; TRBD2 matches 7 bases. Losses at the gene ends were 0 bases for V and 6 bases for J; bases not matched to a gene: 11. The CDR3 has 17 residues. From germline, CDR1 is SSHAT and CDR2 FNYEAQ (reference sequence). Here the CDR3 reads CASSLAHEAGLGNEQFF. CDR3 in DNA: TGTGCCAGCAGCTTAGCGCATGAAGCGGGGTTGGGCAATGAGCAGTTCTTC.

The chain uses TRBV6-5 and TRBJ2-7, with D perhaps matching TRBD1 (6 bases). V was pared by 4 bases and J by 3 bases, with 13 bases between. In germline, CDR1 is MNHEY, CDR2 SVGAGI. The CDR3 contains 14 residues. As DNA, the CDR3 is TGTGCCAGCAGTTTTCATAGGGACAACTACGAGCAGTACTTC. Translating it yields CASSFHRDNYEQYF.

This rearrangement joins TRBV5-8 to TRBJ2-1; a possible D gene is TRBD2 (5 bases). Germline V gene data show CDR1 as SGHTS and CDR2 as YDEGEE. This CDR3 has 15 residues. Deletions cut 7 bases from V and 6 bases from J, with 20 bases between. As DNA, the CDR3 is TGTGCCAGCTCCCGGAGACCGGGGTCCGTCAATGAGCAGTTCTTC. Residues: CASSRRPGSVNEQFF.

The chain recombines TRBV18 with TRBJ2-5; D ambiguous. V lost 4 bases, J lost 1 base, and 13 bases lay in between. CDR1 and CDR2 from the germline V gene are KGHSH and LQKENI. This CDR3 spans 15 amino acids. CDR3 nucleotides: TGTGCCAGCTCACTCAGACAAAACCCCCAAGAGACCCAGTACTTC. Its protein product is CASSLRQNPQETQYF.

The chain combines TRBV6-2 or TRBV6-3 with TRBJ1-5, with 12 bases that match TRBD1. After removal of 2 bases from V and 6 bases from J, the junction contained 2 bases not matched to a gene. This CDR3 comprises 15 residues. Germline V lookup: CDR1 MNHEY, CDR2 SVGEGT. In nucleotides, the CDR3 is TGTGCCAGCAGTTACGGGACAGGGGGCGGTCAGCCCCAGCATTTT. The encoded protein is CASSYGTGGGQPQHF.

The chain carries TRBV5-4 and TRBJ1-2; TRBD1 matches at 10 bases. J lost 13 bases, V lost 0 bases, and 9 bases had no gene match. CDR1 SGHNT and CDR2 YYREEE come from the germline V gene (reference sequence). The CDR3 loop spans 14 amino acids. This CDR3 reads CASSLVGQGESFTF. DNA for the CDR3: TGTGCCAGCAGCTTGGTAGGACAGGGGGAATCTTTCACCTTC. Full variable domain (remainder filled in from reference TRBV5-4 and TRBJ1-2): ETGVTQSPTHLIKTRGQQVTLRCSSQSGHNTVSWYQQALGQGPQFIFQYYREEENGRGNFPPRFSGLQFPNYSSELNVNALELDDSALYLCASSLVGQGESFTFGSGTRLTVV.

This chain connects TRBV1 to TRBJ2-3; TRBD2 is the table's D call, not checked against the DNA. TRBV1 is a documented pseudogene. This CDR3 is built from 19 residues. For the CDR3, the DNA is TGCACCAGCAGCCAAGATAGAAGCGGGGGAGGTAGGAGCACAGATACGCAGTATTTT. It specifies CTSSQDRSGGGRSTDTQYF.

This rearrangement joins TRBV12-3 or TRBV12-4 to TRBJ2-1, with 8 positions matching TRBD2. This CDR3 region has 13 residues. Losses at the gene ends were 6 bases for V and 8 bases for J; bases not matched to a gene: 6. The CDR3 loop is CASSGGVIDEQFF. DNA for the CDR3: TGTGCCAGCAGCGGGGGGGTGATTGATGAGCAGTTCTTC.